The 26 T cell receptor beta chains below all came from one sample that was sequenced in a study of CD8+ T cells in alopecia areata. After isolation, RNA underwent reverse transcription to generate cDNA as the sequencing template. The table came from immunoSEQ multiplex PCR; TCRdb's copy has only in-frame clones and leaves some out. In the table there are some 82,000 clones, roughly 51% of which are singletons. The material sequenced was NKG2D-high CD8+ T cells sorted from blood. These receptors all stem from a human donor with alopecia areata.

The chain carries TRBV30 and TRBJ2-5; D not certain. V gave up 0 bases and J gave up 5 bases, with 13 bases separating them. The germline V gene encodes CDR1 GTSNPN and CDR2 SVGIG (reference sequence). This CDR3 has 14 residues. CDR3 amino acids: CAWSVRFGLETQYF. The CDR3 DNA sequence: TGTGCCTGGAGTGTACGGTTCGGCTTGGAGACCCAGTACTTC.

This clone was observed a few times. The genes are TRBV5-1 and TRBJ2-7; D call uncertain. V lost 5 bases and J lost 0, with 9 bases in between. Germline V lookup: CDR1 SGHRS, CDR2 YFSETQ. The CDR3 has 13 residues. The CDR3 DNA sequence: TGCGCCAGCAGTTCGCAGGTCTCCTACGAGCAGTACTTC. Translated, it gives CASSSQVSYEQYF.

The V call is TRBV29-1, the J call TRBJ1-2, with D hard to call. Trimming took 8 bases from V and 4 from J, leaving 11 bases between them. CDR3 length: 11 amino acids. Germline-derived CDR1 and CDR2 are SQVTM and ANQGSEA. The CDR3 DNA reads as TGCAGCACTTGGACGGGCTATGGCTACACCTTC. This translates into CSTWTGYGYTF.

A note on this clone: The same CDR3 arises from other DNA sequences in this sample as well. The rearrangement joins TRBV4-1 to TRBJ2-5; D uncertain. Germline loops: CDR1 MGHRA, CDR2 YSYEKL. Trimming pared 3 bases from V and 1 base from J, leaving 6 bases between. This CDR3 region has 13 residues. CDR3 sequence (DNA): TGCGCCAGCAGCCAGGGTCCCCAAGAGACCCAGTACTTC. Residues: CASSQGPQETQYF.

The CDR3 DNA is TGTGCCAGCAGCGGGGGACAGGGCAGCCAGCCCCAGCATTTT. Its protein product is CASSGGQGSQPQHF. The chain couples TRBV7-9 to TRBJ1-5, with 9 bases aligning to TRBD1. CDR3 length: 14 residues. V lost 5 bases and J lost 7; bases outside the gene matches: 6. Looked up from germline, CDR1 is SEHNR and CDR2 is FQNEAQ (reference sequence).

V and J are TRBV29-1 and TRBJ2-1, with TRBD2 identical over 11 bases. This CDR3 contains 16 residues. The junction had 8 bases not matched to a gene; V was cut back by 0 bases and J by 7 bases. Germline V gene data show CDR1 as SQVTM and CDR2 as ANQGSEA. The CDR3, as DNA: TGCAGCGTTGAAGATTGGTCTAGCGGGGGGTATAATGAGCAGTTCTTC. It is translated as CSVEDWSSGGYNEQFF.

The chain combines TRBV5-4 with TRBJ1-2, with 8 bases identical to TRBD1. The germline V gene encodes CDR1 SGHNT and CDR2 YYREEE (reference sequence). V shed 4 bases, J shed 2 bases, and the junction held 4 bases outside the gene matches. The CDR3 is 14 residues long. CDR3 region: CASSTGQGNYGYTF. In DNA, the CDR3 is TGTGCCAGCAGCACTGGACAGGGAAACTATGGCTACACCTTC.

A few counts support this clone. CDR3 loop: CSVCTSHEQYF. The CDR3 region has the DNA TGCAGCGTCTGCACTAGTCACGAGCAGTACTTC. This sequence joins TRBV29-1 and TRBJ2-7; tentatively, D is TRBD2 (5 bases). The germline CDR1 and CDR2 sequences are SQVTM and ANQGSEA. V lost 6 bases and J 5 bases, leaving 11 bases between the germline ends. This CDR3 spans 11 amino acids.

This sequence joins TRBV28 and TRBJ1-1; D possibly corresponds to TRBD1 (5 bases). This CDR3 has 14 residues. The V end lost 1 base, the J end lost 3 bases, and 9 bases lay between the germline ends. CDR1 is MDHEN and CDR2 is SYDVKM in the germline V gene. Here the CDR3 reads CASSLSLGDTEAFF. The CDR3 nucleotides read TGTGCCAGCAGTTTATCTCTGGGGGACACTGAAGCTTTCTTT.

The chain couples TRBV29-1 to TRBJ2-5, with D tentatively TRBD2 (6 bases). The J call is doubtful: the DNA matches TRBJ2-7 better. Germline CDR1 and CDR2: SQVTM and ANQGSEA. This CDR3 is built from 12 residues. The CDR3 coding sequence is TGCAGCGGACTAGGACTTGGCCACGAGCAGTACTTC. This encodes CSGLGLGHEQYF.

This clone turned up a few times. The V gene is TRBV29-1, the J gene TRBJ2-7; 8 bases are a match to TRBD1. Germline values: CDR1 SQVTM, CDR2 ANQGSEA. This CDR3 has 17 amino acids. J lost 5 bases, V lost 1 base, and 16 bases had no gene match. CDR3 loop: CSVEGTRGRGQFDEQYF. Written as DNA, the CDR3 is TGCAGCGTTGAAGGAACGAGAGGCAGGGGGCAGTTTGACGAGCAGTACTTC.

This rearrangement joins TRBV10-3 to TRBJ2-4; 8 bases fit TRBD2. Germline values: CDR1 ENHRY, CDR2 SYGVKD. With 3 bases clipped from V and 7 bases from J, the junction kept 8 bases outside the gene matches. CDR3 length: 15 amino acids. The CDR3 nucleotides read TGTGCCATCAGTGACCCGGAAGCGGGAGTCAACATTCAGTACTTC. Its protein product is CAISDPEAGVNIQYF.

Worth noting for this clone: Sequence at one end of the junction differs from germline and may be a read error. The chain employs TRBV20-1 and TRBJ1-2; D is unclear. The CDR3 spans 9 residues. CDR1 and CDR2 from the germline V gene are DFQATT and SNEGSKA (reference sequence). The CDR3 DNA is TGCAGTGCTAGGACTGCAACCCCCTTC. It yields the protein CSARTATPF.

CDR3 DNA: TGTGCCAGCGGGCTCGGGGGGACGAACACTGAAGCTTTCTTT. This sequence encodes CASGLGGTNTEAFF. The gene calls are TRBV9 and TRBJ1-1; D is perhaps TRBD1 (5 bases). Per the germline V gene, CDR1 is SGDLS and CDR2 is YYNGEE. The V gene lost 7 bases and the J gene lost 1 base, with 14 bases spanning the gap. This CDR3 comprises 14 residues.

The rearrangement links TRBV11-2 to TRBJ2-1; D uncertain. This CDR3 spans 17 amino acids. Between the trimmed V and J ends, which lost 4 bases and 0 bases, there was a span of 16 bases. Germline V gene data show CDR1 as SGHAT and CDR2 as FQNNGV. The chain's CDR3 is CASSSGSNLYSYNEQFF. CDR3 DNA: TGTGCCAGCAGCTCCGGGTCCAATCTCTACTCCTACAATGAGCAGTTCTTC.

This clone came up a few times. Within the sample, other DNA sequences also encode this same CDR3. The V call is TRBV14, the J call TRBJ1-2; D is perhaps TRBD1 (6 bases). Germline V gives CDR1 SGHDN, CDR2 FVKESK. The V end lost 4 bases, the J end lost 5 bases, and 11 bases lay between the germline ends. The CDR3 extends over 13 amino acids. The CDR3 DNA is TGTGCCAGCAGCCCCGGGACAAATTATGGCTACACCTTC. As protein: CASSPGTNYGYTF.

Only a few counts were recorded for this clone. This sequence joins TRBV28 and TRBJ1-1; D remains ambiguous. Germline V gene sequence: CDR1 MDHEN, CDR2 SYDVKM. The CDR3 extends over 14 amino acids. The V end was cut by 1 base, the J end by 3 bases, with 9 bases between. The CDR3 DNA follows: TGTGCCAGCAGTTTATTCCGAGGGTACACTGAAGCTTTCTTT. Residues: CASSLFRGYTEAFF.

The rearrangement joins TRBV25-1 to TRBJ2-7; D is perhaps TRBD2 (6 bases). This CDR3 region has 16 residues. From germline, CDR1 is MGHDK and CDR2 SYGVNS. V dropped 3 bases and J dropped 5 bases, with 20 bases sitting between them. CDR3 in DNA: TGTGCCAGCAGTGACCATCACAATCGGGAGATTCACGAGCAGTACTTC. Encoded protein: CASSDHHNREIHEQYF.

The chain recombines TRBV30 with TRBJ1-1, with TRBD1 as a possible D gene (5 bases). The CDR3 runs to 11 residues. Looked up from germline, CDR1 is GTSNPN and CDR2 is SVGIG (reference sequence). Trimming took off 1 base at V and 7 bases at J, with 7 bases between the two ends. CDR3 sequence reads: CAWSGGIEAFF. CDR3 DNA: TGTGCCTGGAGTGGGGGGATTGAAGCTTTCTTT.

To note about this clone: At one end, the junction sequence differs from germline, possibly due to a read error. The rearrangement uses TRBV7-9 and TRBJ2-7, with unresolved D. CDR3 length: 13 residues. The germline gives CDR1 SEHNR, CDR2 FQNEAQ (reference sequence). CDR3 sequence: CASSVALASEQYF. CDR3 bases: TGTGCCAGCAGCGTAGCCCTGGCGAGCGAGCAGTACTTC.

This clone was seen only a few times. The genes are TRBV2 and TRBJ2-7; 8 nucleotides line up with TRBD1. The V segment lost 10 bases and the J segment 1 base; nucleotides outside the gene matches: 9. The CDR3 contains 14 residues. CDR1 and CDR2 from the germline V gene are SNHLY and FYNNEI. Here the CDR3 reads CAIPLRDRSYEQYF. In DNA form, the CDR3 reads TGTGCCATCCCACTCCGGGACAGGTCCTACGAGCAGTACTTC.

The V and J genes are TRBV5-1 and TRBJ2-1; TRBD2 matches 10 bases. V lost 3 bases, J lost 2 bases, and 2 bases stayed unmatched. The CDR3 spans 15 residues. CDR1 is SGHRS and CDR2 is YFSETQ in the germline V gene. The CDR3 here is CASSSLAGAYNEQFF. CDR3 nucleotides: TGCGCCAGCAGCTCCCTAGCGGGGGCCTACAATGAGCAGTTCTTC. Complete variable domain (other parts from reference TRBV5-1 and TRBJ2-1): KAGVTQTPRYLIKTRGQQVTLSCSPISGHRSVSWYQQTPGQGLQFLFEYFSETQRNKGNFPGRFSGRQFSNSRSEMNVSTLELGDSALYLCASSSLAGAYNEQFFGPGTRLTVL.

The genes are TRBV29-1 and TRBJ1-2, with D uncertain. V lost 0 bases to trimming and J lost 3 bases, with 2 bases between them. From germline, CDR1 is SQVTM and CDR2 ANQGSEA. CDR3 length: 11 residues. The CDR3 DNA follows: TGCAGCGTTGAAGATCACTATGGCTACACCTTC. Amino acid sequence: CSVEDHYGYTF.

The chain is built from TRBV7-9 and TRBJ2-3; D unclear. The CDR3 has 13 amino acids. V was trimmed by 0 bases and J by 5 bases, leaving 6 bases between them. CDR1 is SEHNR, CDR2 FQNEAQ, per germline (reference sequence). The chain's CDR3 is CASSLANEDTQYF. The CDR3 DNA reads as TGTGCCAGCAGCTTAGCTAATGAAGATACGCAGTATTTT.

J is TRBJ2-7 and V is TRBV6-8, with TRBD1 identical over 11 bases. After removal of 2 bases from V and 3 bases from J, the junction contained 9 bases not matched to a gene. Germline V gene sequence: CDR1 MNHGY, CDR2 SAAAGT. CDR3 length equals 17 residues. DNA for the CDR3: TGTGCCAGCAGTTACGGAGTGACCGGGACAGGGGGCTACGAGCAGTACTTC. Protein: CASSYGVTGTGGYEQYF.

The rearrangement uses TRBV18 and TRBJ2-4; 8 positions agree with TRBD1. From germline, CDR1 is KGHSH and CDR2 LQKENI. This CDR3 spans 14 amino acids. V lost 6 bases to trimming and J lost 5 bases; unmatched junction nucleotides: 6. As DNA, the CDR3 is TGTGCCAGCTCGTCGACAGGGGATGAAAACATTCAGTACTTC. Residues: CASSSTGDENIQYF.